This passage covers 21 T cell receptor beta chains from one sample sequenced in a study of blood T cell repertoires in COVID-19. TCRdb's copy holds only in-frame clones and misses some; the assay was immunoSEQ multiplex PCR. Found here are 55,000 to 80,000 clones, approximately 90% of them singletons; the top ten hold 1% to 1.5%. Sequencing was done on a sample of peripheral blood. The receptors here all came from a woman aged 55-70 years with acute or convalescent COVID-19.

The chain links TRBV11-2 to TRBJ2-5, with 7 bases aligning to TRBD2. The germline V gene has CDR1 SGHAT and CDR2 FQNNGV. There are 19 residues in the CDR3. The V and J ends lost 5 bases and 2 bases, in that order; junction bases with no gene match: 20. The CDR3: CASSPPIRGGGASQETQYF. Written as DNA, the CDR3 is TGTGCCAGCAGCCCCCCCATCCGGGGCGGGGGAGCCTCGCAAGAGACCCAGTACTTC.

V and J are TRBV2 and TRBJ1-3; D is uncertain. The germline CDR1 and CDR2 sequences are SNHLY and FYNNEI. The V end was cut by 5 bases, the J end by 0 bases, with 14 bases between. There are 16 residues in the CDR3. The CDR3 sequence: CASSSSGKLSGNTIYF. CDR3 nucleotides: TGTGCCAGCAGTAGTTCCGGGAAACTCTCTGGAAACACCATATATTTT.

The chain combines TRBV5-1 with TRBJ2-7, with a tentative D call TRBD2 (5 bases). V was pared by 2 bases and J by 3 bases, with 21 bases between. Germline V gives CDR1 SGHRS, CDR2 YFSETQ. This CDR3 contains 17 residues. CDR3 coding DNA: TGCGCCAGCAGCTTTGAGGGTATTCCAGTAGAACACTACGAGCAGTACGTC. It encodes CASSFEGIPVEHYEQYV.

The rearrangement uses TRBV19 and TRBJ1-4, with 8 bases aligning to TRBD1. Germline lookup yields CDR1 LNHDA and CDR2 SQIVND (reference sequence). The CDR3 spans 13 residues. The J segment lost 8 bases and the V segment lost 6 bases, leaving 5 bases of the junction unmatched. The DNA for the CDR3 is TGTGCCAGTAGGGACAGGGCGCAAGAAAAACTGTTTTTT. Encoded protein: CASRDRAQEKLFF.

This clone is a singleton in its sample. The DNA for the CDR3 is TGTGCCAGCGCCCCGGGGGTACTAGGCTACGAGCAGTACGTC. Translation gives CASAPGVLGYEQYV. This chain connects TRBV6-5 to TRBJ2-7; TRBD2 might be the D (6 bases). Deletions cut 8 bases from V and 3 bases from J, with 17 bases between. Germline V gives CDR1 MNHEY, CDR2 SVGAGI. The CDR3 sequence is 14 residues long.

The genes are TRBV5-5 and TRBJ2-3; TRBD2 might be the D (5 bases). Per the germline V gene, CDR1 is SGHKS and CDR2 is YYEKEE (reference sequence). The CDR3 runs to 15 residues. Trimming stripped 2 bases from V and 0 bases from J, with 10 bases between. The CDR3 DNA follows: TGTGCCAGCAGCTTTTTTCCGGGGAGCACAGATACGCAGTATTTT. Translation gives CASSFFPGSTDTQYF.

This clone was detected once. CDR3 nucleotide sequence: TGTGCCAGCAGCTTAGACGACAGTAGGCACACTGAAGCTTTCTTT. This encodes CASSLDDSRHTEAFF. The chain has TRBV7-2 and TRBJ1-1; perhaps TRBD1 as D (5 bases). The V gene lost 1 base and the J gene lost 3 bases, with 12 bases spanning the gap. The CDR3 spans 15 residues. Germline assignment: CDR1 SGHTA and CDR2 FQGNSA.

The sample holds a few counts of this clone. The chain couples TRBV2 to TRBJ1-5; possible D gene TRBD1, 6 bases. Germline V gives CDR1 SNHLY, CDR2 FYNNEI. Trimming cost V 5 bases and J 4 bases, with 15 bases left between them. This CDR3 spans 15 amino acids. CDR3 DNA sequence: TGTGCCAGCAGTTTCCTACAGGGAAGTAATCAGCCCCAGCATTTT. Its translation is CASSFLQGSNQPQHF.

This clone was counted a single time. This rearrangement joins TRBV7-9 to TRBJ2-3, with D possibly TRBD2 on 5 matching bases. V lost 4 bases and J lost 1, with 6 bases in between. This CDR3 comprises 13 residues. Germline CDR1 SEHNR, CDR2 FQNEAQ (reference sequence). The CDR3 region has the DNA TGTGCCAGCAGCTCGAGGGGCACAGATACGCAGTATTTT. Residues: CASSSRGTDTQYF.

The chain uses TRBV15 and TRBJ1-5, with 8 bases aligning to TRBD1. The CDR3 covers 17 residues. The germline V gene encodes CDR1 LNHNV and CDR2 YYDKDF (reference sequence). Trimming cost V 1 base and J 2 bases; bases outside gene matches: 7. CDR3 protein: CATSRGRYRGGNQPQHF. In DNA, the CDR3 is TGTGCCACCAGCAGAGGCCGATACAGGGGGGGCAATCAGCCCCAGCATTTT.

The chain links TRBV6-5 to TRBJ1-4; D not resolved. Germline lookup yields CDR1 MNHEY and CDR2 SVGAGI. Trimming left V 6 bases short and J 2 bases short, with 13 bases between. The CDR3 has 15 amino acids. The CDR3 DNA follows: TGTGCCAGCAGGCCCGGAGAGGTCACTAATGAAAAACTGTTTTTT. This codes for CASRPGEVTNEKLFF.

J is TRBJ1-4 and V is TRBV19, with 8 bases aligning to TRBD1. CDR3 size: 11 residues. V dropped 7 bases and J dropped 10; count of bases not matched to a gene: 2. The germline V gene encodes CDR1 LNHDA and CDR2 SQIVND (reference sequence). CDR3 in DNA: TGTGCCAGTAACGACAGGGGAAAACTGTTTTTT. It codes for CASNDRGKLFF.

The chain uses TRBV19 and TRBJ1-5; 9 nucleotides match TRBD1. Trimming at V came to 5 bases and at J to 2 bases, leaving 4 bases not matched to a gene. Germline V gives CDR1 LNHDA, CDR2 SQIVND (reference sequence). This CDR3 has 15 amino acids. The CDR3 region is CASSGGQGGNQPQHF. The CDR3 nucleotides are TGTGCCAGTAGTGGGGGACAGGGAGGCAATCAGCCCCAGCATTTT.

In DNA, the CDR3 is TGTGCCAGCAGCTCAAGTGGACTAGCGGACAATGAGCAGTTCTTC. It codes for CASSSSGLADNEQFF. The V and J genes are TRBV7-2 and TRBJ2-1, with 10 nucleotides matching TRBD2. From germline, CDR1 is SGHTA and CDR2 FQGNSA. This CDR3 region has 15 residues. V shed 4 bases, J shed 5 bases, and the junction held 5 bases outside the gene matches.

The chain has TRBV7-9 and TRBJ2-3, with unresolved D. Trimming shortened V by 3 bases and J by 5 bases, and 6 bases separated the two germline ends. The CDR3 sequence is 12 residues long. Germline V gene data show CDR1 as SEHNR and CDR2 as FQNEAQ (reference sequence). Written as DNA, the CDR3 is TGTGCCAGCAGCTTCCTAGGAGATACGCAGTATTTT. It specifies CASSFLGDTQYF.

The chain recombines TRBV4-1 with TRBJ2-1; 12 bases align to TRBD2. Germline V gene data show CDR1 as MGHRA and CDR2 as YSYEKL. The trim removed 2 bases at V and 4 bases at J, leaving 3 bases unmatched. This CDR3 contains 16 residues. The CDR3 DNA reads as TGCGCCAGCAGCCAACCGACTAGCGGGAGTTACAATGAGCAGTTCTTC. It encodes CASSQPTSGSYNEQFF.

The genes are TRBV28 and TRBJ2-7; maybe TRBD2 (5 bases). Trimming took 6 bases from V and 3 from J, leaving 9 bases between them. This CDR3 region has 12 residues. In germline, CDR1 is MDHEN, CDR2 SYDVKM. The CDR3 coding sequence is TGTGCCAGCAGCTCGGGATACTACGAGCAGTACGTC. Translation: CASSSGYYEQYV.

The chain recombines TRBV9 with TRBJ1-3; TRBD1 matches 8 bases. V dropped 0 bases and J dropped 3; count of bases not matched to a gene: 2. Germline CDR1 reads SGDLS; CDR2 reads YYNGEE. The CDR3 sequence is 15 residues long. The DNA of the CDR3 is TGTGCCAGCAGCGTAGCAGGGGGCTTTGGAAACACCATATATTTT. Translation: CASSVAGGFGNTIYF.

The CDR3 bases are TGCGCCAGCAGCTCCGAGCCCCTAAGCAACACTGAAGCTTTCTTT. Its translation is CASSSEPLSNTEAFF. The V and J genes are TRBV5-1 and TRBJ1-1, with D unresolved. The CDR3 contains 15 residues. Germline assignment: CDR1 SGHRS and CDR2 YFSETQ. The germline V and J ends were trimmed by 3 bases and 2 bases, with 14 bases remaining between them.

The chain employs TRBV7-9 and TRBJ2-7; TRBD1 matches 9 bases. J lost 1 base, V lost 7 bases, and 5 bases had no gene match. Germline lookup yields CDR1 SEHNR and CDR2 FQNEAQ (reference sequence). CDR3 length: 14 residues. The CDR3 nucleotides are TGTGCCAGCACCCCGGGACAGGGATCCTACGAGCAGTACGTC. As protein: CASTPGQGSYEQYV.

The rearrangement joins TRBV7-9 to TRBJ2-3; D is unresolved. The length of the CDR3 is 15 residues. CDR1 is SEHNR, CDR2 FQNEAQ, per germline (reference sequence). The V gene lost 1 base and the J gene lost 0 bases, with 8 bases spanning the gap. Here the CDR3 reads CASSLDGASTDTQYF. The CDR3 DNA is TGTGCCAGCAGCTTAGACGGAGCTAGCACAGATACGCAGTATTTT.